These 11 T cell receptor beta chains were all obtained from the same sample, sequenced in a study of blood T cell repertoires in COVID-19. Some clones are missing from TCRdb's copy, which holds only in-frame ones; the method was immunoSEQ multiplex PCR. The sample yields under 35,000 clones, almost 90% seen once. The sequenced material came from peripheral blood. Source of these receptors: a human donor with active COVID-19. The donor label of this sample is uncertain.

CDR3 nucleotide sequence: TGTGCCACCCGGGACAGGGCGGATTCACCCCTCCACTTT. Translation gives CATRDRADSPLHF. The chain recombines TRBV10-3 with TRBJ1-6; the match to TRBD1 covers 9 bases. Germline CDR1 is ENHRY and CDR2 is SYGVKD. After removal of 10 bases from V and 8 bases from J, the junction contained 6 bases not matched to a gene. CDR3 length: 13 residues.

V and J are TRBV5-3 and TRBJ2-7; a possible D gene is TRBD1 (6 bases). TRBV5-3 is noted as an ORF with a role that remains uncertain. The CDR3 is made up of 18 amino acids. Trimming pared 1 base from V and 1 base from J, leaving 21 bases between. This CDR3 reads CARSLIPSTGHPSYEQYF. The CDR3 region has the DNA TGTGCCAGAAGCTTGATCCCTTCTACGGGACACCCGTCCTACGAGCAGTACTTC.

This clone was recorded only once. This sequence joins TRBV6-5 and TRBJ2-5; 11 bases line up with TRBD2. The V gene end was trimmed by 4 bases and the J gene end by 5 bases; junction bases not matched to a gene: 6. CDR3 length equals 15 residues. CDR1 is MNHEY and CDR2 is SVGAGI in the germline V gene. The CDR3 spells CASSLLAGAGETQYF. The CDR3 region has the DNA TGTGCCAGCAGTTTACTAGCGGGGGCTGGGGAGACCCAGTACTTC.

J is TRBJ2-2 and V is TRBV19; 7 bases map to TRBD1. Germline V lookup: CDR1 LNHDA, CDR2 SQIVND (reference sequence). V gave up 4 bases and J gave up 2 bases; unmatched junction bases: 4. CDR3 length equals 15 residues. The CDR3 region is CASSRGQRNTGELFF. The CDR3 DNA reads TGTGCCAGTAGTAGGGGACAGCGAAACACCGGGGAGCTGTTTTTT.

This chain connects TRBV7-2 to TRBJ2-3; a weak D match, TRBD1 (6 bases). Germline-derived CDR1 and CDR2 are SGHTA and FQGNSA. The V end was cut by 5 bases, the J end by 1 base, with 16 bases between. This CDR3 has 16 amino acids. The CDR3: CASSPGWGRGTDTQYF. CDR3 nucleotides: TGTGCCAGCAGCCCGGGGTGGGGGCGGGGCACAGATACGCAGTATTTT.

This chain connects TRBV5-4 to TRBJ2-2, with a possible D match to TRBD1 (5 bases). The CDR3 totals 18 residues. The ends were cut back, 0 bases at V and 1 base at J, with 16 bases in the middle. From germline, CDR1 is SGHNT and CDR2 YYREEE (reference sequence). The CDR3 sequence: CASSLGVGSGWNTGELFF. The CDR3 DNA is TGTGCCAGCAGCTTGGGAGTCGGGTCAGGGTGGAACACCGGGGAGCTGTTTTTT. Using reference TRBV5-4 and TRBJ2-2 for the parts outside the CDR3, the full variable domain is ETGVTQSPTHLIKTRGQQVTLRCSSQSGHNTVSWYQQALGQGPQFIFQYYREEENGRGNFPPRFSGLQFPNYSSELNVNALELDDSALYLCASSLGVGSGWNTGELFFGEGSRLTVL.

This rearrangement joins TRBV19 to TRBJ2-1; TRBD2 matches at 7 bases. Germline assignment: CDR1 LNHDA and CDR2 SQIVND (reference sequence). Trimming cost V 4 bases and J 5 bases; bases outside gene matches: 5. The CDR3 covers 14 residues. The CDR3 region has the DNA TGTGCCAGTAGTAGGGAGGGTAGGGACAATGAGCAGTTCTTC. Its translation: CASSREGRDNEQFF.

CDR3 DNA sequence: TGTGCTAGTGGTGGCCGGGACCGGGGGGACTATGGCTACACCTTC. It encodes CASGGRDRGDYGYTF. This chain joins TRBV12-5 and TRBJ1-2; TRBD1 is a possible D gene (5 bases). Trimming pared 5 bases from V and 3 bases from J, leaving 16 bases between. This CDR3 contains 15 residues. Looked up from germline, CDR1 is LGHNT and CDR2 is FRNRAP. Combining the CDR3 with reference TRBV12-5 and TRBJ1-2 gives the whole variable domain DARVTQTPRHKVTEMGQEVTMRCQPILGHNTVFWYRQTMMQGLELLAYFRNRAPLDDSGMPKDRFSAEMPDATLATLKIQPSEPRDSAVYFCASGGRDRGDYGYTFGSGTRLTVV.

The chain employs TRBV7-2 and TRBJ2-1; 12 bases align to TRBD2. Trimming removed 5 bases from V and 9 bases from J; junction bases left unmatched: 8. CDR1 is SGHTA and CDR2 is FQGNSA in the germline V gene. CDR3 length: 15 amino acids. In DNA form, the CDR3 reads TGTGCCAGCAGCAGGACTAGCGGGGTTACGGGTGAGCAGTTCTTC. Encoded protein: CASSRTSGVTGEQFF.

The genes are TRBV27 and TRBJ2-3, with 9 bases that match TRBD1. Germline V gene lookup returns CDR1 MNHEY and CDR2 SMNVEV (reference sequence). With V trimmed by 5 bases and J by 3 bases, 6 bases remained unmatched. The CDR3 is 15 residues long. CDR3 DNA sequence: TGTGCCAGCAGTACAACCGGGACAGGGACAGATACGCAGTATTTT. This codes for CASSTTGTGTDTQYF.

This sequence joins TRBV10-3 and TRBJ2-5, with 7 bases lining up with TRBD1. Trimming took 6 bases from V and 2 from J; bases not matched to a gene: 3. Germline lookup yields CDR1 ENHRY and CDR2 SYGVKD. CDR3 size: 13 residues. CDR3 DNA sequence: TGTGCCATCAGGGGACAGATACAAGAGACCCAGTACTTC. Its protein product is CAIRGQIQETQYF.